These T cell receptor beta chains were read from a single sample in a study of neurological immune-mediated disorders. TCRdb reprocessed the 5' RACE reads with MiXCR, giving one entry per CDR3 protein. The sample holds roughly 100,000 distinct CDR3 sequences, 3.5% seen once. Sequenced: PBMCs. These receptors originate from a woman under 30 with multiple sclerosis. CDR3s include the opening cysteine and the closing phenylalanine or tryptophan. D genes are given only for firm matches. The size field reads once, few, many or a size class.

V	size	J	D	CDR3	DNA
TRBV5-4	many	TRBJ1-1	NA	CASSLVSGMNTEAFF	TGTGCCAGCAGCTTGGTTTCAGGTATGAACACTGAAGCTTTCTTT
TRBV12-3/TRBV12-4	many	TRBJ2-2	TRBD2	CASTPRTGRSNTGELFF	TGTGCCAGCACCCCCCGTACCGGGAGGTCGAACACCGGGGAGCTGTTTTTT
TRBV3-1	many	TRBJ1-2	NA	CASSQGTGSYGYTF	TGTGCCAGCAGCCAAGGAACAGGTAGCTATGGCTACACCTTC
TRBV10-3	many	TRBJ2-6	NA	CAISLSSSGANVLTF	TGTGCCATCAGCCTTAGTAGCTCTGGGGCCAACGTCCTGACTTTC
TRBV20-1	many	TRBJ2-1	NA	CSASGGAGSYNEQFF	TGCAGTGCTAGTGGAGGGGCAGGCTCCTACAATGAGCAGTTCTTC
TRBV7-2	many	TRBJ2-7	TRBD1	CASSLTDRGYEQYF	TGTGCCAGCAGCTTGACCGACAGGGGCTACGAGCAGTACTTC
TRBV20-1	many	TRBJ2-7	TRBD2	CSARETGGGRVRSYEQYF	TGCAGTGCTAGAGAAACCGGGGGGGGACGGGTTCGATCCTACGAGCAGTACTTC
TRBV7-9	many	TRBJ2-2	TRBD2	CASRIAGGDTGELFF	TGTGCCAGCAGGATAGCGGGAGGCGACACCGGGGAGCTGTTTTTT
TRBV4-2	many	TRBJ2-1	TRBD2	CASSQVGLAGGNEQFF	TGTGCCAGCAGCCAAGTGGGACTAGCGGGAGGAAATGAGCAGTTCTTC
TRBV6-5	many	TRBJ2-2	TRBD2	CATLAGNTGELFF	TGTGCCACCCTAGCGGGGAACACCGGGGAGCTGTTTTTT
TRBV6-2/TRBV6-3	many	TRBJ1-5	NA	CASIPGPDSNQPQHF	TGTGCCAGCATTCCGGGACCCGATAGCAATCAGCCCCAGCATTTT
TRBV19	many	TRBJ2-6	TRBD1	CASSALPGQTSGANVLTF	TGTGCCAGTAGTGCCCTACCGGGACAGACCTCTGGGGCCAACGTCCTGACTTTC
TRBV15	many	TRBJ2-1	TRBD2	CATSRDSYPGLAFF	TGTGCCACCAGCAGAGATTCGTACCCGGGACTAGCGTTCTTC
TRBV20-1	many	TRBJ2-1	TRBD1	CSLNRGHEQFF	TGCAGTTTAAACAGGGGGCATGAGCAGTTCTTC
TRBV5-1	many	TRBJ2-7	NA	CASSFLGTVAYEQYF	TGCGCCAGCAGCTTCTTGGGGACGGTAGCCTACGAGCAGTACTTC
TRBV20-1	many	TRBJ2-3	TRBD2	CSAPQTSGASTDTQYF	TGCAGTGCCCCCCAGACTAGCGGGGCTAGCACAGATACGCAGTATTTT
TRBV20-1	many	TRBJ2-2	NA	CSARDLAADTGELFF	TGCAGTGCTAGAGATCTCGCTGCAGACACCGGGGAGCTGTTTTTT
TRBV5-1	many	TRBJ2-2	TRBD2	CASSDPSSGTNTGELFF	TGCGCCAGCAGCGACCCTTCTAGCGGGACGAACACCGGGGAGCTGTTTTTT
TRBV20-1	many	TRBJ2-5	NA	CSAVPLGETQYF	TGCAGTGCGGTCCCACTGGGGGAGACCCAGTACTTC
TRBV13	many	TRBJ2-7	NA	CASSPLTGNEQYF	TGTGCCAGCAGCCCCCTGACGGGAAACGAGCAGTACTTC
TRBV27	many	TRBJ2-2	NA	CASSLYPGVNTGELFF	TGTGCCAGCAGTTTATACCCCGGGGTCAACACCGGGGAGCTGTTTTTT
TRBV12-3/TRBV12-4	many	TRBJ2-2	TRBD1	CASSTGAGELFF	TGTGCCAGCAGTACAGGGGCCGGGGAGCTGTTTTTT
TRBV7-2	many	TRBJ2-1	NA	CASSLSRDLHEQFF	TGTGCCAGCAGCTTGTCCCGGGACCTCCATGAGCAGTTCTTC